This paragraph covers one T cell receptor beta chain sequence. Its antigen has not been determined. Base qualities are not at hand, and no much larger clone is one base apart. Ficoll-Paque density gradient centrifugation was used to isolate PBMCs. The record originates from a study of T-cell memory formation after mild COVID-19 (dated by TCRdb to 2020 to 2023). In terms of the full investigation: TCR sequence clusters from the two donors were largely donor specific. In two donors, T-cell clones that expanded and contracted after mild COVID-19 were tracked by sequencing TCRalpha and TCRbeta repertoires over time. The cohort was made up of two young adult volunteers, one female and one male, who were previously healthy.

Overall study results and their limits: SARS-CoV-2 specificity of the second-wave clones peaking on day 37 was not confirmed. Some responding clones were detected in pre-infection memory, which suggested that pre-existing cross-reactive memory T cells had joined the SARS-CoV-2 response. Only a couple of mild cases were covered by the study, and larger cohorts that include severe cases with pre-infection samples were considered necessary. Balanced CD4/CD8 phenotypes were observed for clones contracting from day 15 to 85, whereas a bias towards CD4+ was observed for a second wave of clones expanding from day 15 to 37. Contracting CD4+ clones were found mainly in CM and EM memory subsets, while CD8+ clones were enriched in EMRA.

V is shortened by 5 bases, J by 0 bases, and the region joining them spans 13 bases. The CDR3 covers 14 residues, taking in both the cysteine and the phenylalanine. Only the CDR3 portion is preserved as DNA: 42 bases, with reading frame beginning at the first base. As encoded in the germline V gene (reference sequence), CDR1 is DFQATT while CDR2 is SNEGSKA. Sequencing was performed on an Illumina NovaSeq 6000. Using 5'RACE with constant-segment primers, TCRalpha and TCRbeta cDNA libraries were constructed, with sample barcodes and unique molecular identifiers added in the process. Trizol reagent was used to extract RNA from every sample. Amplification of the libraries took two PCR steps, and the second step added a second sample barcode plus Illumina TruSeq adapters. The libraries were sequenced on an Illumina NovaSeq using 2 x 150 bp paired-end reads. Turning to the authors' computational methods: The reads were demultiplexed and collapsed into UMI-guided consensus sequences using migec v1.2.7. Using mixcr v2.1.11, UMI consensuses were aligned to TRA and TRB V and J templates and then assembled into clonotypes. A clonotype was counted as expanded or contracted only when both edgeR and NoisET called the clonotype significant, with the noise models trained on biological replicates. For edgeR calls, the thresholds were a false discovery rate-adjusted p below 0.01 and a log2 fold-change of 1. As an exploratory analysis of dynamics, PCA with hierarchical clustering was applied to max-normalized trajectories of the 1000 most abundant clonotypes. Separately sequenced CD4+ and CD8+ repertoires were used to assign a CD4 or CD8 phenotype to each responding clone. In-frame beta chains were kept once TCRdb had trimmed the public reads at Q25 with fastp and called clones with MiXCR. When rows share a CDR3 protein, they turn into one entry using the most common DNA and genes. TCRdb's processing, not the authors', yielded these V and J calls. For this sample there are hundreds of thousands of distinct CDR3 sequences; roughly 18% appear just once. 20% to 25% of the sample goes to the ten largest clones.

The rearranged segments are TRBV20-1 and TRBJ1-1, with a weak D call of TRBD1 (6 bases match). The receptor comes from a man aged 18 to 35 who had mild COVID-19 (a few samples of this study predate the infection). The sample titles of this study are shuffled in the database, so cell type and time point are left out; the donor was told from shared clones. Sequences were obtained from PBMCs or a T cell subset sorted from them (not recorded which). DNA sequence: TGCAGTGCTGGAACGGACAGAATGAACACTGAAGCTTTCTTT. This is translated as CSAGTDRMNTEAFF.